This TCR beta chain was observed in a study of cytomegalovirus exposure and HLA in healthy donors. Study-wide results and limits: There were reportedly fewer N-insertions in an Asian-associated ancestry cluster than the roughly 670-donor mean, in a later analysis. A cluster of highly shared sequence variants was likely a sequencing artifact. Most subjects had HLA-A and HLA-B alleles reportedly predicted accurately by TCR beta sequences. As a later analysis revealed, the rate of TCR association differed by HLA locus, with DRB1 most and HLA-C fewest.

On this clone itself: The antigen is not known.

The ends were cut back, 3 bases at V and 4 bases at J, with 15 bases in the middle. Germline loops: CDR1 MGHRA, CDR2 YSYEKL. The CDR3 loop spans 16 amino acids. PCR involved 60 Vbeta and 13 Jbeta primers. TCRdb keeps only in-frame clones here, not all; method: immunoSEQ multiplex PCR. The table lists about 120,000 clones. The TCR sequence derives from a man younger than 30 in good health and CMV-seronegative. The chain recombines TRBV4-1 with TRBJ1-4, with TRBD1 as a possible D gene (6 bases). Sequencing was done on a sample of PBMCs. The CDR3 here is CASSHDRQEFNEKLFF. The CDR3 nucleotides are TGCGCCAGCAGCCATGACAGACAGGAATTTAATGAAAAACTGTTTTTT.